This entry lists 19 T cell receptor beta chains sequenced from one sample in a study of blood T cell repertoires in COVID-19 (dated by TCRdb to 2018 to 2020). The library was built by means of the immunoSEQ multiplex PCR assay. The table comes from immuneACCESS by way of TCRdb, which keeps in-frame sequences with V and J called. Part of the clones is missing from these tables; in studies checked, under half for an unresolved V gene and the rest for unknown reasons. Here the sample has tens of thousands of clones; about nine tenths occur a single time. In total, the top ten clones hold under 0.65% of the sample. The sequencing input was peripheral blood. All receptors derive from a man aged 45-65 years with COVID-19, enrolled during active disease.

The chain links TRBV15 to TRBJ1-2; D may be TRBD1 (6 bases). Deletions cut 0 bases from V and 5 bases from J, with 10 bases between. CDR1 LNHNV and CDR2 YYDKDF come from the germline V gene (reference sequence). CDR3 length equals 14 residues. The CDR3 here is CATSRERGGYGYTF. DNA of the CDR3: TGTGCCACCAGCAGAGAAAGAGGGGGATATGGCTACACCTTC. Looking up the rest from reference TRBV15 and TRBJ1-2 gives the full variable domain: DAMVIQNPRYQVTQFGKPVTLSCSQTLNHNVMYWYQQKSSQAPKLLFHYYDKDFNNEADTPDNFQSRRPNTSFCFLDIRSPGLGDTAMYLCATSRERGGYGYTFGSGTRLTVV.

This chain uses TRBV19 with TRBJ1-5; 8 bases align to TRBD1. The CDR3 is made up of 17 amino acids. V lost 6 bases and J lost 7; bases outside the gene matches: 17. Germline V CDR1 and CDR2: LNHDA, SQIVND (reference sequence). As DNA, the CDR3 is TGTGCCAGTAGCAGGGTTCGGGGACAGGTGCAGGGCCAGCCCCAGCATTTT. It is translated as CASSRVRGQVQGQPQHF.

V and J are TRBV28 and TRBJ2-1; 10 bases are shared with TRBD2. Germline V gene data show CDR1 as MDHEN and CDR2 as SYDVKM. The CDR3 loop spans 17 amino acids. Trimming at V came to 6 bases and at J to 3 bases, leaving 11 bases not matched to a gene. The CDR3 is CASSPTPLAGDYNEQFF. CDR3 nucleotides: TGTGCCAGCAGCCCCACTCCGCTAGCGGGGGACTACAATGAGCAGTTCTTC.

The CDR3 DNA reads TGTGCCAGCAGCGTGGGACTAGCGGGAGCCCCCTACGAGCAGTACTTC. This codes for CASSVGLAGAPYEQYF. The V gene is TRBV5-4, the J gene TRBJ2-7; 14 bases agree with TRBD2. The CDR3 totals 16 residues. The trim removed 4 bases at V and 2 bases at J, leaving 5 bases unmatched. CDR1 is SGHNT, CDR2 YYREEE, per germline (reference sequence).

The chain carries TRBV19 and TRBJ1-2, with 9 bases matching TRBD1. The V segment lost 10 bases and the J segment 8 bases; nucleotides outside the gene matches: 11. This CDR3 contains 13 residues. Germline V gives CDR1 LNHDA, CDR2 SQIVND (reference sequence). The CDR3 is CATVPGQGGGYTF. The CDR3 coding sequence is TGTGCCACCGTCCCGGGACAGGGTGGAGGCTACACCTTC.

The rearrangement joins TRBV6-5 to TRBJ1-5, with 7 bases matching TRBD1. CDR3 size: 14 residues. The germline gives CDR1 MNHEY, CDR2 SVGAGI. V was clipped by 6 bases and J by 3 bases; unmatched bases: 5. This CDR3 reads CASRGTGANQPQHF. The CDR3, as DNA: TGTGCCAGCAGAGGCACAGGGGCCAATCAGCCCCAGCATTTT.

The CDR3 region is CASSQVGDRGRDTQYF. The DNA for the CDR3 is TGTGCCAGCAGCCAAGTAGGAGACAGGGGGAGGGATACGCAGTATTTT. The chain employs TRBV3-1 (or the pseudogene TRBV3-2) and TRBJ2-3; 9 nucleotides line up with TRBD1. Germline V gene lookup returns CDR1 LGHDT and CDR2 YNNKEL (reference sequence). This CDR3 region has 16 residues. Trimming at V came to 1 base and at J to 6 bases, leaving 8 bases not matched to a gene.

This clone has just one count. The rearrangement links TRBV29-1 to TRBJ1-1; 9 bases fit TRBD1. CDR1 is SQVTM, CDR2 ANQGSEA, per germline. The CDR3 length is 14 residues. V lost 3 bases to trimming and J lost 4 bases; unmatched junction nucleotides: 6. CDR3 sequence (DNA): TGCAGCGTTGAGGGGGGACAGGGAGCCACTGAAGCTTTCTTT. This sequence encodes CSVEGGQGATEAFF.

The V and J genes are TRBV6-4 and TRBJ2-1; the match to TRBD2 covers 7 bases. In germline, CDR1 is MRHNA, CDR2 SNTAGT. This CDR3 is 24 amino acids long. The trim removed 6 bases at V and 4 bases at J, leaving 36 bases unmatched. In DNA, the CDR3 is TGTGCCAGCAGGGACGAAAAATGGGGAGTTTCCACCCCTTTTGAGGGGAGGGCGTACAATGAGCAGTTCTTC. Its protein is CASRDEKWGVSTPFEGRAYNEQFF.

This sequence joins TRBV7-8 and TRBJ1-5, with 12 bases identical to TRBD1. Germline CDR1 and CDR2: SGHVS and FQNEAQ. V shed 5 bases, J shed 5 bases, and the junction held 4 bases outside the gene matches. CDR3 length equals 15 residues. Here the CDR3 DNA reads TGTGCCAGCAGCCCCGGGACAGGGGGCTATCAGCCCCAGCATTTT. It specifies CASSPGTGGYQPQHF.

The rearrangement uses TRBV7-8 and TRBJ2-5, with TRBD2 matching over 12 bases. Germline V CDR1 and CDR2: SGHVS, FQNEAQ. The CDR3 is 18 residues long. Trimming took 0 bases from V and 4 from J; bases not matched to a gene: 9. This CDR3 reads CASSLAVTSGRGGETQYF. The CDR3 region has the DNA TGTGCCAGCAGCTTAGCCGTGACTAGCGGGAGAGGGGGAGAGACCCAGTACTTC. Using reference TRBV7-8 and TRBJ2-5 for the parts outside the CDR3, the full variable domain is GAGVSQSPRYKVAKRGQDVALRCDPISGHVSLFWYQQALGQGPEFLTYFQNEAQLDKSGLPSDRFFAERPEGSVSTLKIQRTQQEDSAVYLCASSLAVTSGRGGETQYFGPGTRLLVL.

The chain uses TRBV14 and TRBJ2-7; D perhaps matches TRBD2 (5 bases). This CDR3 region has 12 residues. CDR1 and CDR2 from the germline V gene are SGHDN and FVKESK. The ends were cut back, 4 bases at V and 6 bases at J, with 10 bases in the middle. CDR3 protein: CASSPDYGEQYF. For the CDR3, the DNA is TGTGCCAGCAGCCCAGACTATGGCGAGCAGTACTTC.

This rearrangement joins TRBV25-1 to TRBJ1-2; TRBD1 matches at 9 bases. CDR3 length: 15 amino acids. V lost 4 bases, J lost 3 bases, and 6 bases stayed unmatched. Germline loops: CDR1 MGHDK, CDR2 SYGVNS. The CDR3 loop is CASSVGQGKDYGYTF. For the CDR3, the DNA is TGTGCCAGCAGTGTGGGACAGGGTAAAGACTATGGCTACACCTTC.

V and J are TRBV18 and TRBJ2-1; TRBD2 matches 11 bases. Germline loops: CDR1 KGHSH, CDR2 LQKENI. The CDR3 loop spans 14 amino acids. V shed 2 bases, J shed 10 bases, and the junction held 4 bases outside the gene matches. CDR3 region: CASSPGTSGYEQFF. For the CDR3, the DNA is TGTGCCAGCTCACCAGGGACTAGCGGTTACGAGCAGTTCTTC.

The chain combines TRBV5-1 with TRBJ1-3; D perhaps matches TRBD1 (5 bases). V shed 4 bases and J shed 0 bases, with 14 bases lying between them. Germline CDR1 is SGHRS and CDR2 is YFSETQ. There are 16 residues in the CDR3. CDR3 region: CASSRGGGSSGNTIYF. The DNA for the CDR3 is TGCGCCAGCAGCCGCGGTGGGGGGTCCTCTGGAAACACCATATATTTT. The full variable domain, with the rest looked up from reference TRBV5-1 and TRBJ1-3, is KAGVTQTPRYLIKTRGQQVTLSCSPISGHRSVSWYQQTPGQGLQFLFEYFSETQRNKGNFPGRFSGRQFSNSRSEMNVSTLELGDSALYLCASSRGGGSSGNTIYFGEGSWLTVV.

CDR3 residues: CASSFTGVGYTF. The CDR3 DNA reads as TGTGCCAGTAGTTTCACAGGGGTAGGCTACACCTTC. The rearrangement uses TRBV19 and TRBJ1-2, with 7 bases that match TRBD1. Trimming at V came to 5 bases and at J to 8 bases, leaving 5 bases not matched to a gene. Per the germline V gene, CDR1 is LNHDA and CDR2 is SQIVND (reference sequence). The CDR3 is made up of 12 amino acids.

The chain links TRBV4-1 to TRBJ2-3; 12 nucleotides align to TRBD2. The CDR3 sequence is 16 residues long. From germline, CDR1 is MGHRA and CDR2 YSYEKL. J was trimmed by 1 base and V by 7 bases; bases with no gene match: 6. As DNA, the CDR3 is TGCGCCAGCAACCAGAGACTAGCGGGGGGCACAGATACGCAGTATTTT. Translating it yields CASNQRLAGGTDTQYF.

V gene TRBV19 combines with J gene TRBJ2-5; D perhaps matches TRBD2 (5 bases). Germline CDR1 is LNHDA and CDR2 is SQIVND (reference sequence). The CDR3 is 15 amino acids. Trimming stripped 3 bases from V and 5 bases from J, with 16 bases between. The CDR3 is CASSMRSWRGETQYF. CDR3 sequence (DNA): TGTGCCAGTAGTATGCGGTCTTGGCGAGGGGAGACCCAGTACTTC.

The chain is built from TRBV7-9 and TRBJ2-2; D is possibly TRBD1 (6 bases). Germline loops: CDR1 SEHNR, CDR2 FQNEAQ (reference sequence). V gave up 0 bases and J gave up 8 bases, with 16 bases separating them. CDR3 length equals 16 residues. This chain's CDR3 is CASSLARATTGGELFF. DNA for the CDR3: TGTGCCAGCAGCTTAGCGCGGGCCACAACAGGGGGGGAGCTGTTTTTT.